The clone carrying this T cell receptor beta chain was recorded at least ten times. The germline V gene encodes CDR1 SGHDT and CDR2 YYEEEE. The CDR3 runs 16 residues. The J segment lost 5 bases and the V segment lost 1 base, leaving 7 bases of the junction unmatched. Every individual TCR cDNA molecule carried its own unique molecular identifier, which allowed correction of PCR and sequencing errors. TCRdb passed the 5' RACE reads through MiXCR, listing each CDR3 protein once. The sample has about 48,000 distinct CDR3 sequences; approximately 5% are singletons. These data belong to a study of spatial heterogeneity in lung cancer. Time point described: sample taken at primary tumor resection. Sequencing covered unsorted whole RNA taken from tumor, nontumor lung or frozen PBMC.

The sample was PBMCs, taken at surgery. V is TRBV5-6 and J is TRBJ2-2; 8 bases line up with TRBD2. The receptor comes from a male donor with early-stage non-small cell lung cancer. The CDR3 DNA reads TGTGCCAGCAGCTTGAGGAGGTTAGCGGGAACCGGGGAGCTGTTTTTT. Translated: CASSLRRLAGTGELFF.